This TCR beta chain was sequenced for a study of T cell responses to AZD1222 COVID-19 vaccine (dated by TCRdb to the early 2020s). Broadly, across the study: Because spike-specific TCR depth and breadth did not differ between the two schedules, AZD1222 recipients who got a second dose at roughly 4 weeks were pooled with those who got a second dose at roughly 12 weeks. A total of 230 to 250 trial participants underwent TCR sequencing, of whom some 210 received two doses of AZD1222 and around 26 received two doses of the MenACWY control vaccine. Trial participants were enrolled by age into 18-55, 56-69 and 70-plus year subgroups, with around 140, 26 and 57 TCR-sequenced participants respectively. Study-wide conclusions, independent of this receptor: Only five or six AZD1222 recipients were SARS-CoV-2 seropositive at baseline, limiting conclusions about previously exposed vaccinees. Vaccine-associated CD4 TCRs spanned the whole spike protein, with dominant responses in regions 160-218 and 743-854. Spike-specific TCR breadth and depth rose significantly after two AZD1222 doses compared with day 0 and with MenACWY recipients. Nearly half of unique spike-specific TCRs reportedly recognized epitopes outside regions mutated in the B.1.351 and B.1.1.7 variants. Participants were mostly white British, with more females than males. The authors suggested clonal diversity may have been underestimated. Because no day 14 peak-response samples were available, the repertoires could be characterized only after the peak T cell response. In the small 56-69-year group, the increase in depth fell short of significance, most likely because of low power.

This clone has a single count. Its antigen is currently not known. No much larger clonotype is one base removed from it; base qualities were not supplied. According to the study, the label for this sample's time point signals: baseline before first vaccination. Vaccinee samples were obtained from the UK trials COV001 and COV002, which included a single-blind randomized controlled phase 2/3 trial of AZD1222 (ChAdOx1 nCoV-19) in healthy adults. For TCRbeta chain sequencing, PBMC samples were collected from trial participants at day 0 and at day 28 after the second dose. At the junction V is shortened by 2 bases and J by 3 bases; bases outside the gene matches: 4. The germline V gene supplies CDR1 SGHTA and CDR2 FQGNSA. Taken from cysteine to phenylalanine, the CDR3 has 15 residues. The kept DNA is CDR3 alone, 45 bases in frame from the first base. The CDR3 regions of human TCRbeta chains were analyzed by immunosequencing. The authors processed their data as follows. Repertoire TCRs were matched against a reference library of SARS-CoV-2-specific TCRs generated with the MIRA antigen-specificity platform. Breadth was defined as the fraction of unique TCRs that were SARS-CoV-2-associated. Depth was defined as the fraction of total T cells that were SARS-CoV-2-associated. Using the MIRA data, each spike-specific TCR was assigned both to the spike region to which the TCR was reactive and to a CD4 or CD8 class. Log10-transformed breadth and depth values were compared by one-way ANOVA with Sidak's multiple comparisons tests. TCRdb provides this immuneACCESS table in a form limited to in-frame rearrangements. Some clones are lacking; in checked studies, under half of them reflect an unresolved V gene, and why the rest are absent is not known. V, J and clone size derive from that table, while D and trimming were established from the DNA sequence. For this sample there are 95,000 to 150,000 clones; over 75% appear just once. Of the sample, under 4% falls within the top ten clones.

The sequence links TRBV7-2 to TRBJ1-5, and 7 junctional nucleotides match TRBD1. The source is an adult in good health. The specimen comprised peripheral blood, sampled on day 0 of AZD1222 vaccination. The DNA reads TGTGCCAGCAGCTTAAGGACAGGCCCCAATCAGCCCCAGCATTTT. Its protein is CASSLRTGPNQPQHF. Extended through the reference TRBV7-2 and TRBJ1-5 proteins, this CDR3 yields the full variable domain: GAGVSQSPSNKVTEKGKDVELRCDPISGHTALYWYRQSLGQGLEFLIYFQGNSAPDKSGLPSDRFSAERTGGSVSTLTIQRTQQEDSAVYLCASSLRTGPNQPQHFGDGTRLSIL.